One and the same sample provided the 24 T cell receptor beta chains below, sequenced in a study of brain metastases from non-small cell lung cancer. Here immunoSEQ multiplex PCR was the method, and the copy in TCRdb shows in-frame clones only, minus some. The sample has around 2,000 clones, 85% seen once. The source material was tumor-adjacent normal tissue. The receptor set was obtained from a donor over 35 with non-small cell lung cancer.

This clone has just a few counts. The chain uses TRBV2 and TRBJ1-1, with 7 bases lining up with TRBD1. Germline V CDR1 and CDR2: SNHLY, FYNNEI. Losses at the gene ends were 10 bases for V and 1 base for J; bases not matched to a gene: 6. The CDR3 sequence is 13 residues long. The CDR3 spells CATRQGGNTEAFF. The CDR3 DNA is TGTGCCACCAGACAGGGCGGGAACACTGAAGCTTTCTTT.

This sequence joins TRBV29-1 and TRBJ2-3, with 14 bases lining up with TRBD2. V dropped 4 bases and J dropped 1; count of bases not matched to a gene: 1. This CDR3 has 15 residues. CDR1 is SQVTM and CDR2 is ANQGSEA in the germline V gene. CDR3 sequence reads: CSVVGLAGGTDTQYF. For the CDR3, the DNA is TGCAGCGTTGTGGGACTAGCGGGGGGCACAGATACGCAGTATTTT.

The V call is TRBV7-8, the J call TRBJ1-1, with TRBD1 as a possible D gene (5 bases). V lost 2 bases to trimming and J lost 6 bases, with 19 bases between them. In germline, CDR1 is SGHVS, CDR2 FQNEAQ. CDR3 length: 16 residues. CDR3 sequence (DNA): TGTGCCAGCAGCTTAACCCCCCGGGGGGTGCAGGCTGAAGCTTTCTTT. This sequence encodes CASSLTPRGVQAEAFF.

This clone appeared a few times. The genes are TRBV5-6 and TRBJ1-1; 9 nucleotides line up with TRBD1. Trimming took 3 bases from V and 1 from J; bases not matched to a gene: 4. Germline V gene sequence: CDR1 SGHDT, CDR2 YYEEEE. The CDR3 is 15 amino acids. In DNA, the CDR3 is TGTGCCAGCAGCTCCGGACAGGGGCGGAACACTGAAGCTTTCTTT. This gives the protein CASSSGQGRNTEAFF. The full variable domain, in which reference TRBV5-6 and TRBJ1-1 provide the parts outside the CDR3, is DAGVTQSPTHLIKTRGQQVTLRCSPKSGHDTVSWYQQALGQGPQFIFQYYEEEERQRGNFPDRFSGHQFPNYSSELNVNALLLGDSALYLCASSSGQGRNTEAFFGQGTRLTVV.

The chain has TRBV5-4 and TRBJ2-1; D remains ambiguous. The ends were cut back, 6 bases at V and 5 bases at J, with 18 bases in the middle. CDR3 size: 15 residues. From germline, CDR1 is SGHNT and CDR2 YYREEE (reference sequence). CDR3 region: CASTHSGHGDNEQFF. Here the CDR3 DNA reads TGTGCCAGCACTCATTCCGGCCACGGAGACAATGAGCAGTTCTTC.

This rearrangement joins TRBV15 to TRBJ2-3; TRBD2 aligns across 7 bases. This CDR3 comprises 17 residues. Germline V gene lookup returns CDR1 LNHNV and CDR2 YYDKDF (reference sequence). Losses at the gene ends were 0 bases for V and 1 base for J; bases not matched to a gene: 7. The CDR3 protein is CATSRDRSAGGTDTQYF. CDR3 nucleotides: TGTGCCACCAGCAGAGATCGGTCTGCGGGGGGCACAGATACGCAGTATTTT. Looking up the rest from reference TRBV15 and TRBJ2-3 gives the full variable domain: DAMVIQNPRYQVTQFGKPVTLSCSQTLNHNVMYWYQQKSSQAPKLLFHYYDKDFNNEADTPDNFQSRRPNTSFCFLDIRSPGLGDTAMYLCATSRDRSAGGTDTQYFGPGTRLTVL.

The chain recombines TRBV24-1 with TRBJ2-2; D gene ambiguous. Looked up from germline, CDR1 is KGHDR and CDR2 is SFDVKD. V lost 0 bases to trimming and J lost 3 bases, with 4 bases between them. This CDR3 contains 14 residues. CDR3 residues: CATSDLGDTGELFF. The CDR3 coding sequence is TGTGCCACCAGTGATTTGGGAGACACCGGGGAGCTGTTTTTT.

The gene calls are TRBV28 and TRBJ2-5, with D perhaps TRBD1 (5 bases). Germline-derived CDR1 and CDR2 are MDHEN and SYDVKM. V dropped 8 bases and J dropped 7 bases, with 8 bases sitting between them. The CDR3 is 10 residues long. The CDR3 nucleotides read TGTGCCAGCCTAGGGGTGACCCAGTACTTC. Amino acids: CASLGVTQYF.

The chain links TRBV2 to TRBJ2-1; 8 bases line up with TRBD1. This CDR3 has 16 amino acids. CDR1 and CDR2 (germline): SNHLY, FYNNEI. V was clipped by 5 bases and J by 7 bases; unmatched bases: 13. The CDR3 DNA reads TGTGCCAGCAGTAGGACAGGGTTTAATGCCGGGAATGAGCAGTTCTTC. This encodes CASSRTGFNAGNEQFF.

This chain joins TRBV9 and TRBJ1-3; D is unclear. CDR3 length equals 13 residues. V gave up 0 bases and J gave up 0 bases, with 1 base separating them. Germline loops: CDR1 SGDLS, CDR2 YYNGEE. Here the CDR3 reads CASSVDSGNTIYF. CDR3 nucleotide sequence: TGTGCCAGCAGCGTAGACTCTGGAAACACCATATATTTT.

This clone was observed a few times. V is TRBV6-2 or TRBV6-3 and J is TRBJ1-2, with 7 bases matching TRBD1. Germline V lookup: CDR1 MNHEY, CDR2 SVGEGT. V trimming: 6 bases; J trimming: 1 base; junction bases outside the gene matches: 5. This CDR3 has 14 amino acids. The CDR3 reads CASSNRGDNYGYTF. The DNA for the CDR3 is TGTGCCAGCAGCAACAGGGGTGATAACTATGGCTACACCTTC.

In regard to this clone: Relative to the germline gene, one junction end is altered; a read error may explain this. In DNA, the CDR3 is TGTGCCAGCAGTCATCCGGGTCACGACCAACGACGATTC. Protein product: CASSHPGHDQRRF. The genes are TRBV28 and TRBJ1-2, with no clear D. This CDR3 has 13 amino acids. Germline V lookup: CDR1 MDHEN, CDR2 SYDVKM.

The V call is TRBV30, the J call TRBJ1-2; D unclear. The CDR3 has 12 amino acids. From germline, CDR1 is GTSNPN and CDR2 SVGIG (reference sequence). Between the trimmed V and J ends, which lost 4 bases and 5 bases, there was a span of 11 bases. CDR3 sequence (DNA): TGTGCCTGGACCCGGGAGAAATATGGCTACACCTTC. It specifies CAWTREKYGYTF.

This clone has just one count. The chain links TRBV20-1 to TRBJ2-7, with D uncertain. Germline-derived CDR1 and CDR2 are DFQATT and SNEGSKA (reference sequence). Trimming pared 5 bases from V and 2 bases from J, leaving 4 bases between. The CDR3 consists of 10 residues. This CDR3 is CSAAAYEQYF. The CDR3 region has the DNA TGCAGTGCTGCTGCCTACGAGCAGTACTTC.

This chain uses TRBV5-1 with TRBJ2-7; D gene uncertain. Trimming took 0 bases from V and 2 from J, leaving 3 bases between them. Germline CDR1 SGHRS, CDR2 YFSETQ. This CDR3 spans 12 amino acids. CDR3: CASSLDTYEQYF. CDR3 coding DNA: TGCGCCAGCAGCTTGGACACCTACGAGCAGTACTTC.

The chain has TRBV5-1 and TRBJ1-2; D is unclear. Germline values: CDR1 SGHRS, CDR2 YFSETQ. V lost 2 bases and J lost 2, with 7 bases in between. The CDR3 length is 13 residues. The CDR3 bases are TGCGCCAGCAGCTTCGGGCGGAACTATGGCTACACCTTC. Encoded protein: CASSFGRNYGYTF. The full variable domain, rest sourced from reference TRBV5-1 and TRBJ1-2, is KAGVTQTPRYLIKTRGQQVTLSCSPISGHRSVSWYQQTPGQGLQFLFEYFSETQRNKGNFPGRFSGRQFSNSRSEMNVSTLELGDSALYLCASSFGRNYGYTFGSGTRLTVV.

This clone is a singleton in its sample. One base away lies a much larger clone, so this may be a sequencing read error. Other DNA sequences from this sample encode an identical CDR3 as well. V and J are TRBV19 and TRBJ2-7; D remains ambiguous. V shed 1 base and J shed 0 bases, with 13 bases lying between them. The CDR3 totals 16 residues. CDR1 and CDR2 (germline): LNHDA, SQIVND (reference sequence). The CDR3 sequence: CASSIADSRVSYEQYF. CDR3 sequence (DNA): TGTGCCAGTAGTATAGCGGATAGTCGGGTCTCCTACGAGCAGTACTTC.

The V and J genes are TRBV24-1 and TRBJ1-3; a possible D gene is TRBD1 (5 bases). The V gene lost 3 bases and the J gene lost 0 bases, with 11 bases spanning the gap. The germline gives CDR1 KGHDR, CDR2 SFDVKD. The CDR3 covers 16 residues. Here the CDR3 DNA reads TGTGCCACCAGTGATCCGACAGTAGGCTCTGGAAACACCATATATTTT. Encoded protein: CATSDPTVGSGNTIYF.

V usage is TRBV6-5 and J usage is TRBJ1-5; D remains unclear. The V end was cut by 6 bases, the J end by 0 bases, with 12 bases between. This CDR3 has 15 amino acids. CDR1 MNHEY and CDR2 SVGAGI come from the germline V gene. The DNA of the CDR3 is TGTGCCAGCAGGCCAGAGAATTATAGCAATCAGCCCCAGCATTTT. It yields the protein CASRPENYSNQPQHF.

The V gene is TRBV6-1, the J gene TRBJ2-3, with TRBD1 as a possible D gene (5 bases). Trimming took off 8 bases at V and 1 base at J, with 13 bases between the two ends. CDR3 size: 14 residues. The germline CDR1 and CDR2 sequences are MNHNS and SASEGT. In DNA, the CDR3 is TGTGCCAGCGAGAATTGGGGCGGCACAGATACGCAGTATTTT. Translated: CASENWGGTDTQYF.

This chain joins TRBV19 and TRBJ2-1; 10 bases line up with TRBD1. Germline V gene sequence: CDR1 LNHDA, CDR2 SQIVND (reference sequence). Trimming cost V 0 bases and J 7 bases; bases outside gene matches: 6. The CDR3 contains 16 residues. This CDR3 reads CASSIDQTGGRNEQFF. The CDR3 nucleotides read TGTGCCAGTAGTATAGATCAGACAGGGGGCCGGAATGAGCAGTTCTTC.

Written as DNA, the CDR3 is TGTGCCATCAGTGAGCCCAGGGACAGTCAATACGAGCAGTACTTC. Encoded protein: CAISEPRDSQYEQYF. The V call is TRBV10-3, the J call TRBJ2-7; 7 bases are a match to TRBD1. Germline assignment: CDR1 ENHRY and CDR2 SYGVKD. This CDR3 comprises 15 residues. The V segment lost 2 bases and the J segment 4 bases; nucleotides outside the gene matches: 8.

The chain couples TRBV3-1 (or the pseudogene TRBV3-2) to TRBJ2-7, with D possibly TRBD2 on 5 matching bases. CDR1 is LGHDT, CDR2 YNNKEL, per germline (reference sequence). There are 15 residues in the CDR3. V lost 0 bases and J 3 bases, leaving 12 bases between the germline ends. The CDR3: CASSQDPSGRYEQYF. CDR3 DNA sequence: TGTGCCAGCAGCCAAGACCCCAGCGGCCGCTACGAGCAGTACTTC.

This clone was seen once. The CDR3 nucleotides are TGTGCCAGCAGGCAGGGGGAGTACGATCAGCCCCAGCATTTT. It translates to CASRQGEYDQPQHF. The chain carries TRBV2 and TRBJ1-5; 7 bases fit TRBD1. The trim removed 6 bases at V and 5 bases at J, leaving 7 bases unmatched. CDR3 length: 14 amino acids. CDR1 SNHLY and CDR2 FYNNEI come from the germline V gene.